Listed here is a single T cell receptor (beta chain). This sample is drawn from a study of blood T cell repertoires in COVID-19. Clones were sequenced by immunoSEQ multiplex PCR, and TCRdb holds only the in-frame ones, with some missing. The data show more than 200,000 clones, 75% to 90% seen once. CDR3 size: 13 residues. Per germline, CDR1 LNHDA and CDR2 SQIVND (reference sequence). Trimming removed 4 bases at V and 3 bases at J, with 7 bases between. Seattle's enrolled individuals joined amid active infection and were then monitored longitudinally. V gene TRBV19 combines with J gene TRBJ1-5; unclear D gene. Material: peripheral blood. The source is a man aged 25 to 40 with COVID-19, enrolled during active disease. The CDR3 nucleotides read TGTGCCAGTAGTAGCCAGAACAATCAGCCCCAGCATTTT. Translation: CASSSQNNQPQHF.